These T cell receptor beta chains were read from a single sample in a study of Graves' ophthalmopathy and Graves' hyperthyroidism. TCRdb independently ran MiXCR on the multiplex PCR reads; one entry per CDR3 protein. In the table there are over 200,000 distinct CDR3 sequences, 25% to 30% of which are singletons. The sample taken for sequencing was peripheral blood. The receptors stem from a man in his forties or fifties with Graves' ophthalmopathy. The CDR3 runs from the conserved cysteine through the conserved F or W. Each record gives: V gene, D gene, clone size, J gene, CDR3 protein, CDR3 DNA. The D gene is left open where the match is weak. Not every row has a clone size; where given, it reads once, few, many or a size class.

TRBV20-1	-	-	TRBJ1-5	CSARAQDSNQPQHF	TGCAGTGCTAGAGCACAAGATAGCAATCAGCCCCAGCATTTT
TRBV6-4	-	-	TRBJ1-1	CASNPGGLSVAFF	TGTGCCAGCAATCCGGGGGGGCTATCGGTTGCTTTCTTT
TRBV3-1	TRBD1	-	TRBJ1-2	CASSQVKDRGRNTF	TGTGCCAGCAGCCAAGTTAAGGACAGGGGGCGCAACACCTTC
TRBV7-9	-	many	TRBJ1-2	CASSEALIYGYTF	TGTGCCAGCAGCGAGGCCCTTATCTATGGCTACACCTTC
TRBV7-2	TRBD2	many	TRBJ2-5	CASSSSGRGETQYF	TGTGCCAGCAGCTCTAGCGGGAGAGGGGAGACCCAGTACTTC
TRBV12-3/TRBV12-4	TRBD1	-	TRBJ2-2	CASRGQGGTGELFF	TGTGCCAGCAGGGGACAGGGTGGCACCGGGGAGCTGTTTTTT
TRBV18	-	many	TRBJ1-1	CASSSELNTEAFF	TGTGCCAGCTCATCAGAACTGAACACTGAAGCTTTCTTT
TRBV7-2	TRBD1	many	TRBJ2-7	CASSDNRGSEQYF	TGTGCCAGCAGCGACAACAGGGGTAGCGAGCAGTACTTC
TRBV29-1	-	many	TRBJ2-2	CSVSGSANTGELFF	TGCAGCGTTAGCGGCAGCGCGAACACCGGGGAGCTGTTTTTT
TRBV10-3	-	once	TRBJ2-5	CAISDQQTEETQYF	TGTGCCATCAGTGACCAACAGACGGAAGAGACCCAGTACTTC
TRBV12-3/TRBV12-4	TRBD1	many	TRBJ2-5	CASSFGTGTETQYF	TGTGCCAGCAGTTTTGGGACAGGGACAGAGACCCAGTACTTC
TRBV28	-	many	TRBJ2-7	CASSLPQGWGEQYF	TGTGCCAGCAGTTTACCACAGGGCTGGGGCGAGCAGTACTTC
TRBV7-8	-	many	TRBJ1-2	CASSPARAGLQRSYGYTF	TGTGCCAGCAGCCCCGCTCGGGCAGGACTCCAACGAAGCTATGGCTACACCTTC
TRBV11-2	-	few	TRBJ1-3	CASSLAGRGNTIYF	TGTGCCAGCAGCTTAGCAGGGAGAGGAAACACCATATATTTT
TRBV7-3	-	many	TRBJ1-6	CASEKRGQGHF	TGTGCCAGCGAAAAAAGGGGACAAGGACACTTT
TRBV28	TRBD1	few	TRBJ1-5	CASSFSGGPQPQHF	TGTGCCAGCAGTTTTTCAGGGGGGCCTCAGCCCCAGCATTTT
TRBV28	-	-	TRBJ1-1	CASSSHRGTEAFF	TGTGCCAGCAGTTCGCATCGGGGCACTGAAGCTTTCTTT
TRBV6-2/TRBV6-3	-	-	TRBJ2-7	CASRYGGTTYEQYF	TGTGCCAGCAGGTACGGGGGAACCACCTACGAGCAGTACTTC
TRBV28	TRBD1	many	TRBJ2-7	CASSLGPWTGSYEQYF	TGTGCCAGCAGTTTAGGTCCCTGGACAGGTTCCTACGAGCAGTACTTC
TRBV19	-	-	TRBJ2-7	CASSIESKANEQYF	TGTGCCAGTAGTATTGAATCGAAGGCCAACGAGCAGTACTTC
TRBV6-1	-	-	TRBJ1-5	CASSEFRFNQPQHF	TGTGCCAGCAGTGAGTTCAGGTTCAATCAGCCCCAGCATTTT
TRBV20-1	-	many	TRBJ1-2	CSATPGNQGYTF	TGCAGTGCGACCCCGGGCAACCAGGGCTACACCTTC
TRBV7-9	-	many	TRBJ2-7	CASSDLGREYDEQYF	TGTGCCAGCAGCGATCTCGGTCGAGAGTACGACGAGCAGTACTTC
TRBV15	-	many	TRBJ2-7	CATSRDNRANSYEQYF	TGTGCCACCAGCAGAGATAATAGGGCCAATTCCTACGAGCAGTACTTC
TRBV6-2/TRBV6-3	-	many	TRBJ1-5	CASRSANQPQHF	TGTGCCAGCAGGTCGGCGAATCAGCCCCAGCATTTT
TRBV24-1	TRBD1	-	TRBJ1-1	CATSGGTGGWAFF	TGTGCCACCAGTGGCGGGACAGGGGGATGGGCTTTCTTT
TRBV6-2/TRBV6-3	-	-	TRBJ2-2	CASREGLSNTGELFF	TGTGCCAGCAGAGAGGGACTTTCGAACACCGGGGAGCTGTTTTTT
TRBV6-1	-	-	TRBJ2-2	CASTEGRGRLILTGELFF	TGTGCCAGCACCGAAGGGCGGGGGCGACTGATCCTCACCGGGGAGCTGTTTTTT
TRBV20-1	TRBD1	many	TRBJ2-6	CSAMTGGGGANVLTF	TGCAGTGCTATGACAGGGGGAGGAGGGGCCAACGTCCTGACTTTC
TRBV20-1	TRBD1	-	TRBJ1-2	CSAGQGGSAGGYTF	TGCAGTGCTGGACAGGGAGGGTCCGCCGGTGGCTACACCTTC
TRBV10-3	-	many	TRBJ2-7	CAIRASTFLEQYF	TGTGCCATCAGGGCCTCGACATTTCTCGAGCAGTACTTC
TRBV6-1	-	-	TRBJ2-7	CASSVSQTTTKQYF	TGTGCCAGCAGTGTAAGCCAGACCACTACAAAGCAGTACTTC
TRBV20-1	TRBD2	many	TRBJ2-7	CSARDVLAAYSYEQYF	TGCAGTGCTAGAGACGTTCTAGCGGCGTACTCCTACGAGCAGTACTTC
TRBV12-3/TRBV12-4	TRBD2	-	TRBJ2-5	CASSLLAGDLQETQYF	TGTGCCAGCAGTTTACTAGCGGGGGACCTTCAAGAGACCCAGTACTTC
TRBV2	-	many	TRBJ2-2	CARSRGLFTGELFF	TGTGCCAGGTCTCGAGGGCTATTCACCGGGGAGCTGTTTTTT
TRBV19	-	-	TRBJ1-5	CASSIGYYQPQHF	TGTGCCAGTAGTATAGGGTATTATCAGCCCCAGCATTTT
TRBV6-1	-	-	TRBJ2-5	CASSDHRSQETQYF	TGTGCCAGCAGCGACCATAGGAGCCAAGAGACCCAGTACTTC
TRBV12-3/TRBV12-4	-	-	TRBJ2-5	CASSLARLLETQYF	TGTGCCAGCAGTTTAGCAAGACTCTTGGAGACCCAGTACTTC
TRBV20-1	TRBD1	many	TRBJ2-5	CSAIRGQETQYF	TGCAGTGCCATCAGGGGGCAAGAGACCCAGTACTTC
TRBV28	TRBD1	-	TRBJ1-1	CASSLKLQGADTEAFF	TGTGCCAGCAGCCTCAAATTACAGGGGGCAGACACTGAAGCTTTCTTT
TRBV11-2	-	many	TRBJ2-2	CASSLPIRRMNTGELFF	TGTGCCAGCAGCTTACCCATTCGGAGGATGAACACCGGGGAGCTGTTTTTT
TRBV12-3/TRBV12-4	TRBD2	many	TRBJ2-7	CASRSAGDTYEQYF	TGTGCCAGCCGCTCGGCGGGAGACACCTACGAGCAGTACTTC
TRBV20-1	TRBD2	many	TRBJ2-7	CSATSGSSYEQYF	TGCAGTGCCACTAGCGGGAGCTCCTACGAGCAGTACTTC
TRBV28	TRBD1	-	TRBJ1-1	CASSPTGQGDTEAFF	TGTGCCAGCAGTCCCACGGGACAGGGGGACACTGAAGCTTTCTTT
TRBV7-9	-	many	TRBJ2-2	CASSKTRSNTGELFF	TGTGCCAGCAGCAAGACCCGTTCGAACACCGGGGAGCTGTTTTTT
TRBV28	-	-	TRBJ2-5	CAISESGEETQYF	TGTGCCATCAGTGAGTCGGGGGAAGAGACCCAGTACTTC
TRBV20-1	TRBD2	many	TRBJ2-7	CSASQTSGRVAEQYF	TGCAGTGCTTCTCAAACTAGCGGGAGGGTTGCCGAGCAGTACTTC
TRBV30	-	many	TRBJ2-7	CAQGPAYEQYF	TGTGCCCAAGGCCCTGCCTACGAGCAGTACTTC
TRBV7-9	TRBD2	many	TRBJ2-2	CASSSSGLAGEGGELFF	TGTGCCAGCAGCTCATCGGGACTAGCGGGAGAAGGCGGGGAGCTGTTTTTT
TRBV6-5	TRBD2	many	TRBJ2-5	CASSYSLAGQETQYF	TGTGCCAGCAGTTACTCACTAGCGGGGCAAGAGACCCAGTACTTC